This T cell receptor (beta chain) was found in a study of regulatory T cells in long-lasting Graves disease. The CDR3 has 14 amino acids. Germline-derived CDR1 and CDR2 are LNHDA and SQIVND (reference sequence). Trimming removed 6 bases at V and 2 bases at J, with 13 bases between. Time point noted: persistent/refractory GD, antithyroid drugs over 5 years with positive TRAb. RNA isolated from PBMCs was used to make the TCR library. Libraries of TCR beta came from iRepertoire HTBI primers plus Arm-PCR of CDR3 regions. TCRdb reanalysed the multiplex PCR reads using MiXCR and keeps one entry per CDR3 protein. The sample holds hundreds of thousands of distinct CDR3 sequences, about 22% seen once.

V gene TRBV19 combines with J gene TRBJ2-5; D perhaps matches TRBD2 (5 bases). Sequences were derived from peripheral blood mononuclear cells (PBMCs), sampled when the disease was refractory, from a patient treated with antithyroid drugs. The clonotype was recovered from a female donor with Graves disease. The CDR3 protein is CASRRRGIQETQYF. Written as DNA, the CDR3 is TGTGCCAGTAGGAGGAGAGGGATTCAAGAGACCCAGTACTTC. The variable domain in full, completed from reference TRBV19 and TRBJ2-5, reads DGGITQSPKYLFRKEGQNVTLSCEQNLNHDAMYWYRQDPGQGLRLIYYSQIVNDFQKGDIAEGYSVSREKKESFPLTVTSAQKNPTAFYLCASRRRGIQETQYFGPGTRLLVL.